This T cell receptor beta chain emerged from a study of PD-1 blockade in classical Hodgkin lymphoma. Germline-derived CDR1 and CDR2 are LNHNV and YYDKDF (reference sequence). The CDR3 extends over 15 amino acids. With 4 bases clipped from V and 1 base from J, the junction kept 6 bases outside the gene matches. This clone was recorded once. Its antigen is still unknown. Sequencing was performed with immunoSEQ multiplex PCR; in TCRdb, only in-frame clones are kept and a portion is missing. The data hold more than 90,000 clones, with around 88% observed a single time. After autologous stem cell transplantation all patients relapsed, and prior brentuximab vedotin exposure differed between cohorts. Reported best responses ranged across complete response, partial response or progressive disease. General study findings and limits: Before treatment, TCR diversity in newly diagnosed patients was reportedly lower than in healthy donors.

The chain joins TRBV15 to TRBJ1-2; the match to TRBD1 covers 7 bases. The sequencing here drew on peripheral blood mononuclear cells (PBMCs), taken before the second cycle of nivolumab. This TCR was recovered from a human donor with classical Hodgkin lymphoma. The CDR3 coding sequence is TGTGCCACCAGCAAAGGGGACAGTTTTAACTATGGCTACACCTTC. Translation: CATSKGDSFNYGYTF.